The T cell receptor beta chain described here comes from a study of T and B cells in COVID-19 patients. The CDR3 covers 13 residues. J lost 9 bases, V lost 6 bases, and 8 bases had no gene match. Germline-derived CDR1 and CDR2 are KGHSH and LQKENI. Multiplex PCR with BIOMED2 TRB-A/B primer pools amplified TRB rearrangements. TCRdb reprocessed the multiplex PCR reads with MiXCR, giving one entry per CDR3 protein. The sample lists fewer than 15,000 distinct CDR3 sequences; 29% were seen once. TRB was amplified from about 260-540 ng of blood genomic DNA. The rearrangement uses TRBV18 and TRBJ1-5; 7 bases fit TRBD1. The receptor's source is a human donor who had recovered from COVID-19. The sequencing sample was made of blood. CDR3: CASSPDREWPQHF. CDR3 sequence (DNA): TGTGCCAGCTCCCCCGACAGGGAATGGCCCCAGCATTTT.